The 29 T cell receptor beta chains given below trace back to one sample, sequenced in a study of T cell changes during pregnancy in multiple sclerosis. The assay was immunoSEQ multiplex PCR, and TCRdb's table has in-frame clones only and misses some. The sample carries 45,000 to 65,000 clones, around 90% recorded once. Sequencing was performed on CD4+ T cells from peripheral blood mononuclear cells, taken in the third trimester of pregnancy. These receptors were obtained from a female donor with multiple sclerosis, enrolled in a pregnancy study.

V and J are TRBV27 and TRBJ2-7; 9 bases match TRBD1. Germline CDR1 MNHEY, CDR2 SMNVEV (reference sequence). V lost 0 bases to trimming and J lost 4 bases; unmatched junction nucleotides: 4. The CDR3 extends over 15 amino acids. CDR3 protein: CASSLSGTGTYEQYF. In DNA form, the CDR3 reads TGTGCCAGCAGTTTATCCGGGACAGGGACATACGAGCAGTACTTC.

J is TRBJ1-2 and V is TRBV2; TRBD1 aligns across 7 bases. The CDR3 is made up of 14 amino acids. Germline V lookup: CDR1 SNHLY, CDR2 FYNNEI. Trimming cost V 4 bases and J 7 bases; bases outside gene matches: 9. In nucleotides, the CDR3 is TGTGCCAGCAGTGGAGGGGGCGAAGCTGGTGGCTACACCTTC. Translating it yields CASSGGGEAGGYTF.

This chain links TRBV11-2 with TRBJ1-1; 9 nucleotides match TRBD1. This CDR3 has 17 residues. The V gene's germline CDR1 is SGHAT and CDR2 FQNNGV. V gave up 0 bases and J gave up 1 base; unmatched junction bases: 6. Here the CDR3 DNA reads TGTGCCAGCAGCTTAGAATGGGGGGGACAGGGGAACACTGAAGCTTTCTTT. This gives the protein CASSLEWGGQGNTEAFF.

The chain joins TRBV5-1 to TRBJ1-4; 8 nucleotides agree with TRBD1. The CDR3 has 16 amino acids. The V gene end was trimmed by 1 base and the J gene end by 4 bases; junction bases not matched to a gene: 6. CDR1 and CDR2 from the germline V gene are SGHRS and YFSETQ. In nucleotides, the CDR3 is TGCGCCAGCAGCTTGTTGGGACAGGAGATTAATGAAAAACTGTTTTTT. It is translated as CASSLLGQEINEKLFF.

The CDR3 DNA follows: TGTGCCAGCAGTGCTTCATTGTGGACAGGGGGGCGTATGAACACTGAAGCTTTCTTT. Translation: CASSASLWTGGRMNTEAFF. This chain joins TRBV2 and TRBJ1-1, with TRBD1 identical over 10 bases. Germline loops: CDR1 SNHLY, CDR2 FYNNEI. The V segment lost 4 bases and the J segment 0 bases; nucleotides outside the gene matches: 14. This CDR3 region has 19 residues.

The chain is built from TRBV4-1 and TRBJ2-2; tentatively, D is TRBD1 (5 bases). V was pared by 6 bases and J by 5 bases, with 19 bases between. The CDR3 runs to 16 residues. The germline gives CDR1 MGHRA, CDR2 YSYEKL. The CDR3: CASSPSQGQRTGELFF. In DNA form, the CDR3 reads TGCGCCAGCAGTCCATCCCAGGGTCAACGAACCGGGGAGCTGTTTTTT.

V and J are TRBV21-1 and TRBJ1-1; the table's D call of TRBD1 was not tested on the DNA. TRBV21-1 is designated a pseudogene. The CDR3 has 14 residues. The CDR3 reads CASSKSDRDPEAFF. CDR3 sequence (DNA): TGTGCCAGCAGCAAATCCGACAGGGATCCTGAAGCTTTCTTT.

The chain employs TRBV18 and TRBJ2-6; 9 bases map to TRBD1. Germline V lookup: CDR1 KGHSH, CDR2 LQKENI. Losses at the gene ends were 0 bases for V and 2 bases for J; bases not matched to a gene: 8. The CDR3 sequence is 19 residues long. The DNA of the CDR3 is TGTGCCAGCTCACCACCGGTAGGACAGGGGACGGCTGGGGCCAACGTCCTGACTTTC. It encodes CASSPPVGQGTAGANVLTF.

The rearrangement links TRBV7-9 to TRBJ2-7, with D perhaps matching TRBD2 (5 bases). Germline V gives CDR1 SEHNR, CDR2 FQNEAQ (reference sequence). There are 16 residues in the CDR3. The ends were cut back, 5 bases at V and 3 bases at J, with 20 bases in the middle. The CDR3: CASSPNRTVAVYEQYF. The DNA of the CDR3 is TGTGCCAGCAGCCCCAACCGGACTGTCGCTGTCTACGAGCAGTACTTC.

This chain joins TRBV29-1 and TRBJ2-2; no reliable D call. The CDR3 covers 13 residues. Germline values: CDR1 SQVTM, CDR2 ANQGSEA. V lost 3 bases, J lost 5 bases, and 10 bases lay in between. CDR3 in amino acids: CSVDPDWTGELFF. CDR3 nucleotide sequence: TGCAGCGTTGATCCCGACTGGACCGGGGAGCTGTTTTTT.

In DNA form, the CDR3 reads TGTGCCAGCAGACAGGGTGACTACGAGCAGTACTTC. Translated: CASRQGDYEQYF. This chain links TRBV25-1 with TRBJ2-7, with D perhaps matching TRBD1 (6 bases). This CDR3 spans 12 amino acids. V was clipped by 6 bases and J by 3 bases, with 9 bases between them. Germline V gene sequence: CDR1 MGHDK, CDR2 SYGVNS.

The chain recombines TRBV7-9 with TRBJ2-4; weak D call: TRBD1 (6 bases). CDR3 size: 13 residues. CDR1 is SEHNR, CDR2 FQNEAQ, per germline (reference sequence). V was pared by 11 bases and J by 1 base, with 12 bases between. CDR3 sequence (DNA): TGTGCCTGTAGTACAGGGGCCAAAAACATTCAGTACTTC. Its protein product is CACSTGAKNIQYF.

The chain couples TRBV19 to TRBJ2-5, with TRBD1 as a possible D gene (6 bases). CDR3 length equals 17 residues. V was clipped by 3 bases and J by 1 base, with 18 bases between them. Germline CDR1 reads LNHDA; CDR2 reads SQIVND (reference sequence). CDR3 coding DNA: TGTGCCAGTAGTATTAGGCCCATACAGGGCCTCCAAGAGACCCAGTACTTC. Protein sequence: CASSIRPIQGLQETQYF.

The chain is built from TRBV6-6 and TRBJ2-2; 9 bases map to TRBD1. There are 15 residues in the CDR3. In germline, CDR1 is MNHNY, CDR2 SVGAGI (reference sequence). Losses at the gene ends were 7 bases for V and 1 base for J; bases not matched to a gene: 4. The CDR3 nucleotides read TGTGCCAGCACCGACAGGGGGAAGAACACCGGGGAGCTGTTTTTT. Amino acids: CASTDRGKNTGELFF.

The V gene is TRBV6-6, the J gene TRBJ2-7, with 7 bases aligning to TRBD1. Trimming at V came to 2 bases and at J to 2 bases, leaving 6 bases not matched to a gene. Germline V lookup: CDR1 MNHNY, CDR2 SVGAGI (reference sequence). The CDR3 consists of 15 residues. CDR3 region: CASSYRDRITYEQYF. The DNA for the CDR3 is TGTGCCAGCAGTTACAGGGACAGAATTACCTACGAGCAGTACTTC.

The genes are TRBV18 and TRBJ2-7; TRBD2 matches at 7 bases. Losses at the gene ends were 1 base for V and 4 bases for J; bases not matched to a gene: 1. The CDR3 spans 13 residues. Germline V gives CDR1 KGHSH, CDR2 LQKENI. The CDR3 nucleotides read TGTGCCAGCTCACCACGGGAGGGTTACGAGCAGTACTTC. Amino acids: CASSPREGYEQYF.

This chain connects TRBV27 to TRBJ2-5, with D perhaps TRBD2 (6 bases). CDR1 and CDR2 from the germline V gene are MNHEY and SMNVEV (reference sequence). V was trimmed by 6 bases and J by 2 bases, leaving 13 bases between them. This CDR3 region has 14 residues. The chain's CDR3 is CASSPRRGQETQYF. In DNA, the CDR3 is TGTGCCAGCAGCCCCCGGAGGGGTCAAGAGACCCAGTACTTC.

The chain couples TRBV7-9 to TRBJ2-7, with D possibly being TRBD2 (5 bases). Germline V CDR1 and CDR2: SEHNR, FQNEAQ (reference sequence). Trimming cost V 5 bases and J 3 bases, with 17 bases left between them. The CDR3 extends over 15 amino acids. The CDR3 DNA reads TGTGCCAGCAGCGGAGCCGGACTCGCCGTCTACGAGCAGTACTTC. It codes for CASSGAGLAVYEQYF.

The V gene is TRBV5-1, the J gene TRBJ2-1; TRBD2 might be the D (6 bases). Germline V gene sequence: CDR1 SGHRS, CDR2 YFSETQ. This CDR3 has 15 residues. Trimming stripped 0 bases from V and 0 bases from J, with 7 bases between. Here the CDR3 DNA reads TGCGCCAGCAGCTTGGACGGGAGCTCCTACAATGAGCAGTTCTTC. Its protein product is CASSLDGSSYNEQFF. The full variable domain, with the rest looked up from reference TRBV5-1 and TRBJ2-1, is KAGVTQTPRYLIKTRGQQVTLSCSPISGHRSVSWYQQTPGQGLQFLFEYFSETQRNKGNFPGRFSGRQFSNSRSEMNVSTLELGDSALYLCASSLDGSSYNEQFFGPGTRLTVL.

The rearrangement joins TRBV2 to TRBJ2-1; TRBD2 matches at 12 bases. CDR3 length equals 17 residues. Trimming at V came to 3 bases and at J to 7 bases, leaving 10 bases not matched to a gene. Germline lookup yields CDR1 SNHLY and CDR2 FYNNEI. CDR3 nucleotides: TGTGCCAGCAGTGAGAGGACTAGCGGGACTCGCGGGAATGAGCAGTTCTTC. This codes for CASSERTSGTRGNEQFF.

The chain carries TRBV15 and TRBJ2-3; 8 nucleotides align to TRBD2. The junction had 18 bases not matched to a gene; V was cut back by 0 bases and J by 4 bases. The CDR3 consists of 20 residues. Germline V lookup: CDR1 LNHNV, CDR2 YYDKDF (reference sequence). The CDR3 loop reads CATSRDLPLSWTGGSDTQYF. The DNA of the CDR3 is TGTGCCACCAGCAGAGATCTACCCCTAAGCTGGACGGGGGGGTCAGATACGCAGTATTTT.

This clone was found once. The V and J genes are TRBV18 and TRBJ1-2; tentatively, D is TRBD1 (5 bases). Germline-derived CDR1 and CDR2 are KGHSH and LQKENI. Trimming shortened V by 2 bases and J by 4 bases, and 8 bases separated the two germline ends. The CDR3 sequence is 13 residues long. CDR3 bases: TGTGCCAGCTCACCAGGGGCCGTCTATGGCTACACCTTC. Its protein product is CASSPGAVYGYTF.

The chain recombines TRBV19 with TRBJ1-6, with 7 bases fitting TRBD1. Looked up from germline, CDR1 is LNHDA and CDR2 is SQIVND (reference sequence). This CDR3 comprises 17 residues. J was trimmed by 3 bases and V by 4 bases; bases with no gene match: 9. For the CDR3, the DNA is TGTGCCAGTAGTAGAGGCTTGACAGGGAGCTATAATTCACCCCTCCACTTT. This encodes CASSRGLTGSYNSPLHF.

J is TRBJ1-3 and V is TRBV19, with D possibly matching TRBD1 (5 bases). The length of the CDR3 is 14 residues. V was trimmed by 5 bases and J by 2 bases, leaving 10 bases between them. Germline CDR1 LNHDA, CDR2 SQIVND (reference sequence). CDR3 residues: CASSWSGTGNTIYF. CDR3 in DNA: TGTGCCAGTAGTTGGTCAGGGACTGGAAACACCATATATTTT.

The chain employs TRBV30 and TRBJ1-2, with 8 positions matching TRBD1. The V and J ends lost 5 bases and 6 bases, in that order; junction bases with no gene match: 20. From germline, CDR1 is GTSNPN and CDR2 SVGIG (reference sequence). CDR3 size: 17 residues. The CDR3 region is CAWPKPGQENSPNGYTF. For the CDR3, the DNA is TGTGCCTGGCCAAAACCGGGACAGGAGAATTCCCCTAATGGCTACACCTTC.

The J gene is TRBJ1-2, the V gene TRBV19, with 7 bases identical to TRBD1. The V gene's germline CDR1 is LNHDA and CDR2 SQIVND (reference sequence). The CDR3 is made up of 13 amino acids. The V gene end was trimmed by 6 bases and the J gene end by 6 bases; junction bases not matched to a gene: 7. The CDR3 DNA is TGTGCCAGTAGATTCGACAGGGATCATGGCTACACCTTC. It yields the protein CASRFDRDHGYTF.

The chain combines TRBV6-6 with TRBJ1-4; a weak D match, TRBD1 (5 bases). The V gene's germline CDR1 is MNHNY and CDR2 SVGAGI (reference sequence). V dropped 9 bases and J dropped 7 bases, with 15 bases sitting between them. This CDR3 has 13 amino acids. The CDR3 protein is CASTDSRPEKLFF. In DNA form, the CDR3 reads TGTGCCAGTACAGACAGTCGACCTGAAAAACTGTTTTTT.

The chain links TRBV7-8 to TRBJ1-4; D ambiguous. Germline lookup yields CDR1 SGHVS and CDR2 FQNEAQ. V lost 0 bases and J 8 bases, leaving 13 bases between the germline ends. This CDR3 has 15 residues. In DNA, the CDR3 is TGTGCCAGCAGCTTAGCGTCCGGGAACGGCGAAAAACTGTTTTTT. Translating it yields CASSLASGNGEKLFF.

CDR3 DNA sequence: TGTGCCAGCAGCTCCAAAGGGGGGGGCACAGATACGCAGTATTTT. Translated: CASSSKGGGTDTQYF. The rearrangement links TRBV7-2 to TRBJ2-3; D is perhaps TRBD2 (7 bases). V was pared by 4 bases and J by 1 base, with 12 bases between. The germline V gene has CDR1 SGHTA and CDR2 FQGNSA. The CDR3 covers 15 residues. Full variable domain (outside the CDR3, taken from reference TRBV7-2 and TRBJ2-3): GAGVSQSPSNKVTEKGKDVELRCDPISGHTALYWYRQSLGQGLEFLIYFQGNSAPDKSGLPSDRFSAERTGGSVSTLTIQRTQQEDSAVYLCASSSKGGGTDTQYFGPGTRLTVL.